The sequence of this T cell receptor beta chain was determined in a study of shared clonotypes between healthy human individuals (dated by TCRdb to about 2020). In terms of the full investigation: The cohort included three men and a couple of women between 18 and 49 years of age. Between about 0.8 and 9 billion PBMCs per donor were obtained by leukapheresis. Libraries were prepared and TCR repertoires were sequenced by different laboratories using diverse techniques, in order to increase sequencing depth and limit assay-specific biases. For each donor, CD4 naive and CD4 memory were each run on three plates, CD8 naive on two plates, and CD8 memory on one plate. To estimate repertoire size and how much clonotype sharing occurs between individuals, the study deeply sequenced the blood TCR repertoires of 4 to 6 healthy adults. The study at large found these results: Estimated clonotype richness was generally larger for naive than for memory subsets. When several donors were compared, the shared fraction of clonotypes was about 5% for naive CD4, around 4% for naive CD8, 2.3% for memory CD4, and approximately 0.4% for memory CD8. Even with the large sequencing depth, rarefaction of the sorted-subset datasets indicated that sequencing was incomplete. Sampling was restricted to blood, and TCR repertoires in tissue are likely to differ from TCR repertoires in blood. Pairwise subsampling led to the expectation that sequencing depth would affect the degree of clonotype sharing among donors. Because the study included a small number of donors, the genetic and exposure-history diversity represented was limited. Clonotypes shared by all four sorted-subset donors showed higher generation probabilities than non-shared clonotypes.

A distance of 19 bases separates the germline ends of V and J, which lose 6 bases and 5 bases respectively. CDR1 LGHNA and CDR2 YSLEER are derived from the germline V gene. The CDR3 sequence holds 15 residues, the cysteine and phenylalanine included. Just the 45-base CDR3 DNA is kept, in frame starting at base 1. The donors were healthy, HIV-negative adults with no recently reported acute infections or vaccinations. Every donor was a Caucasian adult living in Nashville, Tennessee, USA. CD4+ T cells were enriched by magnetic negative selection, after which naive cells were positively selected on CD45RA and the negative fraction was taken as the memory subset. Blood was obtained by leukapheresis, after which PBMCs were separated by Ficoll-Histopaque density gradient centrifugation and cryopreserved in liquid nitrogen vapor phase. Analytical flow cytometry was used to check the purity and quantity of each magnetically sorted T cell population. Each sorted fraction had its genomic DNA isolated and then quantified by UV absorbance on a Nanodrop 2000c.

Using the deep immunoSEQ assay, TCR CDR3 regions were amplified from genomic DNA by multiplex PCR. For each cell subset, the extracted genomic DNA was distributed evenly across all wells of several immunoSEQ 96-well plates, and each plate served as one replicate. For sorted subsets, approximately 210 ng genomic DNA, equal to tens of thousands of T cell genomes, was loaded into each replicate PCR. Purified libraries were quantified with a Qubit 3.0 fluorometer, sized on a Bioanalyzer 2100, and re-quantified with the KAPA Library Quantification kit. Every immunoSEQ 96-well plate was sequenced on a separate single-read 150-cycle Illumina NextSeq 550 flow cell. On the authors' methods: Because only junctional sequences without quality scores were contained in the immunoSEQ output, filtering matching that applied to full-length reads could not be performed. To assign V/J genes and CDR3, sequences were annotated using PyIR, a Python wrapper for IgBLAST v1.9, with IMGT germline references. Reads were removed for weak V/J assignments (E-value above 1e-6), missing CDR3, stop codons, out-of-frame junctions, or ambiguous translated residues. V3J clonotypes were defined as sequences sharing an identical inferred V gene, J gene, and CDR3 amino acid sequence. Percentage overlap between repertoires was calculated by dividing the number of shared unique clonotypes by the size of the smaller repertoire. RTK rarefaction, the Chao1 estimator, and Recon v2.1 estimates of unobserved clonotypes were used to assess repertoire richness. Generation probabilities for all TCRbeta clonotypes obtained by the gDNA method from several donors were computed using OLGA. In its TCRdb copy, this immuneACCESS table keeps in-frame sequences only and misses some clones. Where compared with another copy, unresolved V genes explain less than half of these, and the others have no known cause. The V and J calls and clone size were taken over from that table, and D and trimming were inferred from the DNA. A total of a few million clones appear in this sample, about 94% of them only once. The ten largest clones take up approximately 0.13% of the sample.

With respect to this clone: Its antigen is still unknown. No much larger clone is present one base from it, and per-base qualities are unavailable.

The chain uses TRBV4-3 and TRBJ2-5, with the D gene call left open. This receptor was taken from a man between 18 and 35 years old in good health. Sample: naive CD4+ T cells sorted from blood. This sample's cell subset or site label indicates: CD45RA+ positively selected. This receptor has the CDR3 CASSQTGQFGETQYF. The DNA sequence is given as TGCGCCAGCAGTCAAACGGGCCAGTTTGGGGAGACCCAGTACTTC.